This entry concerns a single T cell receptor (beta chain). This entry is derived from a study of T cells in tumors after PD-1 blockade. For the study at large: Some patients also took daily vismodegib 150 mg during anti-PD-1 treatment. On average, peripheral blood gave about 120,000 TCR templates and tens of thousands of unique clonotypes.

CDR1 and CDR2 (germline): SGHRS, YFSETQ. This CDR3 is 15 amino acids long. V lost 1 base and J 0 bases, leaving 11 bases between the germline ends. Assay: immunoSEQ multiplex PCR; the TCRdb copy retains only in-frame clones and omits some. The table includes 55,000 to 70,000 clones, just under 80% detected once. Material: PBMCs, obtained before anti-PD-1 treatment. The gene calls are TRBV5-1 and TRBJ2-7; D not resolved. The source is a human donor with basal cell carcinoma. The DNA for the CDR3 is TGCGCCAGCAGCTTGTTGTCCGGAAGCTCCTACGAGCAGTACTTC. It specifies CASSLLSGSSYEQYF.